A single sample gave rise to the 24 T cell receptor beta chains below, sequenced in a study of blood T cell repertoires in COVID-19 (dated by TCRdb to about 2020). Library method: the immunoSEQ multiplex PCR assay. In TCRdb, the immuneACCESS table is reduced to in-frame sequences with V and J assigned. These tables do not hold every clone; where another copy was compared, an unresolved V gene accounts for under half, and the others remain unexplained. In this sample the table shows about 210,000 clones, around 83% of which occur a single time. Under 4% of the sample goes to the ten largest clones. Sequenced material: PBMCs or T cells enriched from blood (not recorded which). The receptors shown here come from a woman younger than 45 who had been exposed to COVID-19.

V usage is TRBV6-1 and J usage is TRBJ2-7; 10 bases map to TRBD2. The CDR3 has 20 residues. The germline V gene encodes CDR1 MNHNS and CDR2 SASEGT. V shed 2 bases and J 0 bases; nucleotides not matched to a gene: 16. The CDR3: CASSELGGLAGGPTSYEQYF. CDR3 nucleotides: TGTGCCAGCAGTGAACTAGGGGGCTTAGCGGGGGGCCCAACCTCCTACGAGCAGTACTTC.

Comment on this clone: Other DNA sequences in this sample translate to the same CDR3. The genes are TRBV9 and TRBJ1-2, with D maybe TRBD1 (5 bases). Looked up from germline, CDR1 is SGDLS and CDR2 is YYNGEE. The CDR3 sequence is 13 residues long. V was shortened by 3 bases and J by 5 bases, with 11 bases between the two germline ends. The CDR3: CASSAQGGYGYTF. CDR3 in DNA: TGTGCCAGCAGCGCCCAGGGAGGATATGGCTACACCTTC.

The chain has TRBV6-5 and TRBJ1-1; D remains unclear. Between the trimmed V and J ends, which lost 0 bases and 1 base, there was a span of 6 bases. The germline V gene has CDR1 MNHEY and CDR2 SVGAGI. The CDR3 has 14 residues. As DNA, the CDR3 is TGTGCCAGCAGTTACTCGCGGGGGAACACTGAAGCTTTCTTT. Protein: CASSYSRGNTEAFF.

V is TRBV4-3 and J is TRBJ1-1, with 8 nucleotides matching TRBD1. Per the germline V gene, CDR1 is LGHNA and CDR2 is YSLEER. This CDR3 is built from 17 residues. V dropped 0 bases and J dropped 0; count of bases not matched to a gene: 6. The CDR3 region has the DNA TGCGCCAGCAGCCAAGATCAGATGACAGGGGTGAACACTGAAGCTTTCTTT. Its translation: CASSQDQMTGVNTEAFF.

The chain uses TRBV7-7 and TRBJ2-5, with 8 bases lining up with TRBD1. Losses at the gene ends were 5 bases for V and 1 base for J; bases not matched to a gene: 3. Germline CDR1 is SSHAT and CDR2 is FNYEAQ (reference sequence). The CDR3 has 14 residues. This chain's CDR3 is CASSLTGVQETQYF. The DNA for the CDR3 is TGTGCCAGCAGCCTGACAGGGGTCCAAGAGACCCAGTACTTC.

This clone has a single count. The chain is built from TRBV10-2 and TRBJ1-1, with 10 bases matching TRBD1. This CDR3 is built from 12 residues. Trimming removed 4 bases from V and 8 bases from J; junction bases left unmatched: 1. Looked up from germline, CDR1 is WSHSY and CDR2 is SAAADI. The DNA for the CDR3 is TGCGCCAGCAGTGGGGACAGGGGAGAAGCTTTCTTT. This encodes CASSGDRGEAFF.

CDR3 nucleotide sequence: TGCGCCAGCAGCCGGCCAGCGGGGGGACAAGAGACCCAGTACTTC. Its protein product is CASSRPAGGQETQYF. The chain recombines TRBV4-1 with TRBJ2-5, with 9 bases aligning to TRBD2. J was trimmed by 2 bases and V by 4 bases; bases with no gene match: 5. Germline V gives CDR1 MGHRA, CDR2 YSYEKL. This CDR3 comprises 15 residues.

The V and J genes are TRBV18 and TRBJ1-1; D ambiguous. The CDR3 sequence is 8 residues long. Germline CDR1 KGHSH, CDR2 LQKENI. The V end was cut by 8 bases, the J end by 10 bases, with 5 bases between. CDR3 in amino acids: CASPGAFF. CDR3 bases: TGTGCCAGCCCAGGAGCTTTCTTT.

Written as DNA, the CDR3 is TGTGCCAGCAGCGTATTAGGGGGCTTACACAATGAGCAGTTCTTC. Translation gives CASSVLGGLHNEQFF. This chain links TRBV9 with TRBJ2-1; 7 nucleotides agree with TRBD1. The V segment lost 1 base and the J segment 5 bases; nucleotides outside the gene matches: 6. CDR3 length equals 15 residues. Germline values: CDR1 SGDLS, CDR2 YYNGEE.

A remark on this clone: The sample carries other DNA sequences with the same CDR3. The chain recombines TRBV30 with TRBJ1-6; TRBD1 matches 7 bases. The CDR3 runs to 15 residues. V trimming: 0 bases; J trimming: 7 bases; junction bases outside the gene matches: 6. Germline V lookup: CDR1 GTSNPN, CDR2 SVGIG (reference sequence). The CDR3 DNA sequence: TGTGCCTGGAGTGTACTAGGGACAGCAAATTCACCCCTCCACTTT. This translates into CAWSVLGTANSPLHF. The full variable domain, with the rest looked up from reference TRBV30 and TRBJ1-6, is SQTIHQWPATLVQPVGSPLSLECTVEGTSNPNLYWYRQAAGRGLQLLFYSVGIGQISSEVPQNLSASRPQDRQFILSSKKLLLSDSGFYLCAWSVLGTANSPLHFGNGTRLTVT.

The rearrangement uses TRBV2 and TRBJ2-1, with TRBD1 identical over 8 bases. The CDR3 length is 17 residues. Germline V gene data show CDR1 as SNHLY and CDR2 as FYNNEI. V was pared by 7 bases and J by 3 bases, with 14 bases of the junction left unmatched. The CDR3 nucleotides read TGTGCCAGCAAGGGGGTAGGAGGGACAGGTCGCTACAATGAGCAGTTCTTC. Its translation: CASKGVGGTGRYNEQFF.

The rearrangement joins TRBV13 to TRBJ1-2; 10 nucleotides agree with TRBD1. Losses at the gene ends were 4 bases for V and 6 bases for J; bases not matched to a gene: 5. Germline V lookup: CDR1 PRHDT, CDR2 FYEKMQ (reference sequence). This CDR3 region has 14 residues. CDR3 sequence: CASSSLTGGNGYTF. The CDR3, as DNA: TGTGCCAGCAGCTCGTTGACAGGGGGCAATGGCTACACCTTC.

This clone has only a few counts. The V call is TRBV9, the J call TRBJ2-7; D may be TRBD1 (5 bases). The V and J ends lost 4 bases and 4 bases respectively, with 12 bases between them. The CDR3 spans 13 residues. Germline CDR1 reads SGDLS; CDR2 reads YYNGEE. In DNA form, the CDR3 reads TGTGCCAGCAGCCCCCGACAGTCTTACGAGCAGTACTTC. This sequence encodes CASSPRQSYEQYF.

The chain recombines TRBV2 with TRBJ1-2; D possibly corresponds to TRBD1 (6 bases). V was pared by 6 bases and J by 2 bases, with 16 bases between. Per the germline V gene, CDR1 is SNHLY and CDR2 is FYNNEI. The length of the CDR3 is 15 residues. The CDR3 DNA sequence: TGTGCCAGCAGGACCTGGGCAGGGGTGAACTATGGCTACACCTTC. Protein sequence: CASRTWAGVNYGYTF.

The CDR3: CASSQALAGYAEAFF. The CDR3 coding sequence is TGCGCCAGCAGCCAGGCCCTGGCAGGGTACGCTGAAGCTTTCTTT. The chain joins TRBV4-1 to TRBJ1-1; weak D call: TRBD1 (5 bases). This CDR3 has 15 residues. CDR1 is MGHRA, CDR2 YSYEKL, per germline. Trimming took off 3 bases at V and 6 bases at J, with 17 bases between the two ends.

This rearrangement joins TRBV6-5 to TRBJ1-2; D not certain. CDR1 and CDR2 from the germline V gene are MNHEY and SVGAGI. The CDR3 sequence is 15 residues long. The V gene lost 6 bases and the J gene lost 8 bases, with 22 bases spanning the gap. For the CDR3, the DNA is TGTGCCAGCAGCCGCGGAATAGGGAGATTAGGCGGCTACACCTTC. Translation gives CASSRGIGRLGGYTF.

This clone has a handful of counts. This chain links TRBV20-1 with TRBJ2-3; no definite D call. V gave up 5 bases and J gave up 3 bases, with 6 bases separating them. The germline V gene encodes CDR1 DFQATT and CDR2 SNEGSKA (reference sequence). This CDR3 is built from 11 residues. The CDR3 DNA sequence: TGCAGTGCTTCTGAGACAGATACGCAGTATTTT. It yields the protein CSASETDTQYF.

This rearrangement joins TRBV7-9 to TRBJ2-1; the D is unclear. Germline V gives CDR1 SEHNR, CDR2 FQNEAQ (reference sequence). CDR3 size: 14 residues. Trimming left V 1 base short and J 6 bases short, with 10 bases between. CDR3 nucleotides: TGTGCCAGCAGCTTAGTGGCCACACGCAATGAGCAGTTCTTC. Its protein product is CASSLVATRNEQFF.

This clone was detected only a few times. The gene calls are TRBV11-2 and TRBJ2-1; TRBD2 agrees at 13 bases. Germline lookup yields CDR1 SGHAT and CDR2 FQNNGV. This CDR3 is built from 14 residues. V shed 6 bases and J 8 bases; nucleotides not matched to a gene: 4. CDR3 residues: CASRTSGGAHEQFF. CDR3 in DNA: TGTGCCAGCAGAACTAGCGGGGGGGCTCATGAGCAGTTCTTC.

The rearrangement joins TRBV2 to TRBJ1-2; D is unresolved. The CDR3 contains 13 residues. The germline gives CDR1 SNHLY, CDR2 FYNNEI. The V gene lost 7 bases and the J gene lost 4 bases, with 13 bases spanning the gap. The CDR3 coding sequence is TGTGCCAGCAATCTCGGGGTTGGCTATGGCTACACCTTC. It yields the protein CASNLGVGYGYTF.

CDR3 nucleotides: TGCGCCAGCAGCCAAGGAGCCAACACTGAAGCTTTCTTT. It specifies CASSQGANTEAFF. V is TRBV4-1 and J is TRBJ1-1, with D hard to call. CDR1 MGHRA and CDR2 YSYEKL come from the germline V gene. This CDR3 region has 13 residues. V was clipped by 1 base and J by 2 bases, with 5 bases between them.

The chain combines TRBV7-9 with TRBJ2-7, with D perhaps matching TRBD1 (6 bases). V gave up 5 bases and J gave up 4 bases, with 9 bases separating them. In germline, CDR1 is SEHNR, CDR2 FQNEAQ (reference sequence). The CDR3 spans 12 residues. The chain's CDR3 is CASSVTGYEQYF. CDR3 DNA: TGTGCCAGCAGCGTAACAGGGTACGAGCAGTACTTC.

CDR3 bases: TGTGCCAGCAGCTCCGGGACTAGCGGGGGGGAAACCTTCTTTACGCAGTATTTT. Its translation: CASSSGTSGGETFFTQYF. V gene TRBV9 combines with J gene TRBJ2-3, with TRBD2 matching 16 bases. Losses at the gene ends were 4 bases for V and 8 bases for J; bases not matched to a gene: 13. The length of the CDR3 is 18 residues. Germline CDR1 reads SGDLS; CDR2 reads YYNGEE. Full variable domain (remainder filled in from reference TRBV9 and TRBJ2-3): DSGVTQTPKHLITATGQRVTLRCSPRSGDLSVYWYQQSLDQGLQFLIQYYNGEERAKGNILERFSAQQFPDLHSELNLSSLELGDSALYFCASSSGTSGGETFFTQYFGPGTRLTVL.

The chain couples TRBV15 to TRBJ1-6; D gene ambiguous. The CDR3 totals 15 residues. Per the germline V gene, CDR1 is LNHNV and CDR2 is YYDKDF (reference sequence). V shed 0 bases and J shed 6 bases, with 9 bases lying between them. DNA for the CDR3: TGTGCCACCAGCAGAGAGCCTAAAATTAATTCACCCCTCCACTTT. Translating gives CATSREPKINSPLHF.